Below are 11 T cell receptor beta chains sequenced from a single sample in a study of blood T cell repertoires in COVID-19. Assay: immunoSEQ multiplex PCR; the TCRdb copy retains only in-frame clones and omits some. The data contain 150,000 to 200,000 clones, around 87% of them singletons. Specimen: peripheral blood. The origin of the receptors is a middle-aged man with active or convalescent COVID-19.

The genes are TRBV6-5 and TRBJ1-3; perhaps TRBD1 as D (6 bases). The V end was cut by 6 bases, the J end by 0 bases, with 12 bases between. Germline loops: CDR1 MNHEY, CDR2 SVGAGI. The CDR3 extends over 15 amino acids. CDR3 sequence reads: CASRPTGRSGNTIYF. In nucleotides, the CDR3 is TGTGCCAGCAGACCAACAGGGCGCTCTGGAAACACCATATATTTT.

The chain carries TRBV30 and TRBJ1-2; D is possibly TRBD1 (6 bases). In germline, CDR1 is GTSNPN, CDR2 SVGIG (reference sequence). This CDR3 has 14 amino acids. Trimming took 3 bases from V and 5 from J, leaving 16 bases between them. The CDR3 DNA follows: TGTGCCTGGAGCCGGGATGGGGGCTCGTATGGCTACACCTTC. As protein: CAWSRDGGSYGYTF.

The V call is TRBV27, the J call TRBJ1-2; maybe TRBD1 (5 bases). The V gene lost 6 bases and the J gene lost 6 bases, with 17 bases spanning the gap. The CDR3 covers 14 residues. The germline V gene has CDR1 MNHEY and CDR2 SMNVEV (reference sequence). CDR3 sequence: CASSQGAGVNGYTF. The DNA for the CDR3 is TGTGCCAGCAGCCAAGGGGCAGGAGTCAATGGCTACACCTTC.

The genes are TRBV12-3 or TRBV12-4 and TRBJ2-2; the D gene is possibly TRBD1 (6 bases). Trimming removed 1 base at V and 12 bases at J, with 9 bases between. The CDR3 is 12 amino acids. CDR3: CASSLGQDKLFF. CDR3 DNA: TGTGCCAGCAGTTTAGGACAGGACAAGCTGTTTTTT.

The chain joins TRBV11-2 to TRBJ1-3; D remains ambiguous. CDR1 and CDR2 (germline): SGHAT, FQNNGV. This CDR3 region has 14 residues. Between the trimmed V and J ends, which lost 7 bases and 3 bases, there was a span of 13 bases. The CDR3 spells CASTLLADGNTIYF. In DNA form, the CDR3 reads TGTGCCAGCACGCTGTTGGCCGATGGAAACACCATATATTTT. The variable domain in full, completed from reference TRBV11-2 and TRBJ1-3, reads EAGVAQSPRYKIIEKRQSVAFWCNPISGHATLYWYQQILGQGPKLLIQFQNNGVVDDSQLPKDRFSAERLKGVDSTLKIQPAKLEDSAVYLCASTLLADGNTIYFGEGSWLTVV.

This clone was seen just once. The rearrangement joins TRBV7-9 to TRBJ2-1; 10 bases agree with TRBD2. The CDR3 is 19 residues long. Germline V lookup: CDR1 SEHNR, CDR2 FQNEAQ (reference sequence). The ends lost 5 bases at V and 0 bases at J; junction bases unmatched: 13. CDR3 loop: CASSPGWNSGGFSYNEQFF. CDR3 nucleotide sequence: TGTGCCAGCAGCCCCGGATGGAATAGCGGGGGGTTCTCCTACAATGAGCAGTTCTTC.

This chain links TRBV12-5 with TRBJ1-1; D is unclear. The CDR3 runs to 13 residues. CDR1 is LGHNT and CDR2 is FRNRAP in the germline V gene. V was pared by 2 bases and J by 3 bases, with 7 bases between. The CDR3 sequence is CASGLNEYTEAFF. In DNA form, the CDR3 reads TGTGCTAGTGGTTTGAACGAGTACACTGAAGCTTTCTTT. Using reference TRBV12-5 and TRBJ1-1 for the parts outside the CDR3, the full variable domain is DARVTQTPRHKVTEMGQEVTMRCQPILGHNTVFWYRQTMMQGLELLAYFRNRAPLDDSGMPKDRFSAEMPDATLATLKIQPSEPRDSAVYFCASGLNEYTEAFFGQGTRLTVV.

This chain joins TRBV9 and TRBJ1-1, with D maybe TRBD1 (6 bases). This CDR3 spans 15 amino acids. V lost 0 bases and J 2 bases, leaving 11 bases between the germline ends. Germline-derived CDR1 and CDR2 are SGDLS and YYNGEE. The CDR3 here is CASSVDDRSNTEAFF. CDR3 sequence (DNA): TGTGCCAGCAGCGTAGACGACAGGTCTAACACTGAAGCTTTCTTT.

This clone has just one count. The genes are TRBV9 and TRBJ2-2; 8 bases match TRBD2. Per the germline V gene, CDR1 is SGDLS and CDR2 is YYNGEE. This CDR3 region has 17 residues. Germline trimming cut 4 bases from V and 4 bases from J; bases unmatched to any gene: 12. The CDR3 DNA is TGTGCCAGCAGCCCTCCCCTGCGGGGGGCGACCACCGGGGAGCTGTTTTTT. Amino acid sequence: CASSPPLRGATTGELFF.

The chain couples TRBV28 to TRBJ1-5, with 8 bases that match TRBD1. Per germline, CDR1 MDHEN and CDR2 SYDVKM. V dropped 3 bases and J dropped 15; count of bases not matched to a gene: 7. The CDR3 length is 12 residues. CDR3 in amino acids: CASSLADRARHF. Written as DNA, the CDR3 is TGTGCCAGCAGTTTGGCGGACAGGGCTCGGCATTTT.

The genes are TRBV19 and TRBJ1-5, with no clear D. The germline V and J ends were trimmed by 5 bases and 2 bases, with 19 bases remaining between them. Germline assignment: CDR1 LNHDA and CDR2 SQIVND (reference sequence). CDR3 size: 17 residues. CDR3 in amino acids: CASSLPSEVPGNQPQHF. CDR3 DNA: TGTGCCAGTAGTCTCCCCTCGGAGGTCCCGGGCAATCAGCCCCAGCATTTT. The variable domain in full, completed from reference TRBV19 and TRBJ1-5, reads DGGITQSPKYLFRKEGQNVTLSCEQNLNHDAMYWYRQDPGQGLRLIYYSQIVNDFQKGDIAEGYSVSREKKESFPLTVTSAQKNPTAFYLCASSLPSEVPGNQPQHFGDGTRLSIL.